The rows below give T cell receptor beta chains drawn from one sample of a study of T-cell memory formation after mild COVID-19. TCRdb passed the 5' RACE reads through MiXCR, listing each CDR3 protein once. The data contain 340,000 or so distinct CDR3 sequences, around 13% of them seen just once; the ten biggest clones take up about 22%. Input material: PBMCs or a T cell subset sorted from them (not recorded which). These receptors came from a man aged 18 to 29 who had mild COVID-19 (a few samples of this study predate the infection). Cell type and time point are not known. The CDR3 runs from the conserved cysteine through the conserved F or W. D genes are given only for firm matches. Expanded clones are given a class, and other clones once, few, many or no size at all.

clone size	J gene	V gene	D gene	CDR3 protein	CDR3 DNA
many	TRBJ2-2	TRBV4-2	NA	CASSQDRATGELFF	TGTGCCAGCAGCCAAGACAGGGCCACCGGGGAGCTGTTTTTT
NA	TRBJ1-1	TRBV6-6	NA	CASTYGSRGGGVTEAFF	TGTGCCAGCACCTACGGGAGTCGTGGCGGAGGGGTCACTGAAGCTTTCTTT
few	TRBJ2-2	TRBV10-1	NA	CASLGGRELFF	TGCGCCAGCTTGGGGGGCAGGGAGCTGTTTTTT
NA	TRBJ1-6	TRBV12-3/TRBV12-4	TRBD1	CASKSQGARNSPLHF	TGTGCCAGCAAATCACAGGGGGCGAGGAATTCACCCCTCCACTTT
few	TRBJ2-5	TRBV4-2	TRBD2	CASSPTSPRTQYF	TGTGCCAGCAGCCCGACTAGCCCCCGGACCCAGTACTTC
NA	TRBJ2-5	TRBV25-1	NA	CASSVGYQETQYF	TGTGCCAGCAGTGTGGGGTACCAAGAGACCCAGTACTTC
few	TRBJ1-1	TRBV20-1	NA	CSFSGPLNTEAFF	TGCAGTTTCTCCGGGCCATTGAACACTGAAGCTTTCTTT
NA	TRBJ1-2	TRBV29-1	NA	CACGDHTTVANYGYTF	TGCGCATGCGGGGACCACACAACAGTGGCTAACTATGGCTACACCTTC
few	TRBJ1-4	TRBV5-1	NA	CASAADREKLFF	TGCGCCAGCGCCGCCGACAGGGAAAAACTGTTTTTT
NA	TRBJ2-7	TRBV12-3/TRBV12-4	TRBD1	CASSNGQGSTYEQYF	TGTGCCAGCAGTAATGGACAGGGCTCAACCTACGAGCAGTACTTC
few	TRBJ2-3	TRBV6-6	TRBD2	CASRVLAVGTDTQYF	TGTGCCAGCAGAGTACTAGCGGTTGGCACAGATACGCAGTATTTT
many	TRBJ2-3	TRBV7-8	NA	CASSLYDNAITDTQYF	TGTGCCAGCAGCCTATACGACAACGCCATCACAGATACGCAGTATTTT
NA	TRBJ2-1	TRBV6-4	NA	CASSEFPGNEQFF	TGTGCCAGCAGTGAGTTCCCGGGGAATGAGCAGTTCTTC
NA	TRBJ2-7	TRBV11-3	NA	CASSFGGREQYF	TGTGCCAGCAGCTTCGGGGGACGCGAGCAGTACTTC
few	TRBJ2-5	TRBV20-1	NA	CSAPSTGEETQYF	TGCAGTGCTCCCTCGACAGGAGAAGAGACCCAGTACTTC
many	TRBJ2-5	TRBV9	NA	CASSVGVQETQYF	TGTGCCAGCAGCGTAGGGGTTCAAGAGACCCAGTACTTC
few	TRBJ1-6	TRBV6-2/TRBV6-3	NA	CASSWFGTANSPLHF	TGTGCCAGCAGTTGGTTCGGGACTGCTAATTCACCCCTCCACTTT
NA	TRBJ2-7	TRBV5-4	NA	CASSFSRDNSYEQYF	TGTGCCAGCAGCTTCTCTCGGGACAACTCCTACGAGCAGTACTTC
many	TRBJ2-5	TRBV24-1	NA	CATSDPRATETQYF	TGTGCCACCAGTGACCCAAGGGCGACGGAGACCCAGTACTTC
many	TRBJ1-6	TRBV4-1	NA	CASSRYRYLDSPLHF	TGCGCCAGCAGCCGATACCGTTATTTGGATTCACCCCTCCACTTT
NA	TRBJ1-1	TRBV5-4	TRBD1	CASSWPGQGNTEAFF	TGTGCCAGCAGCTGGCCGGGACAGGGAAACACTGAAGCTTTCTTT
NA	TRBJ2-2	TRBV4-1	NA	CASSQELGPGELFF	TGCGCCAGCAGCCAAGAACTCGGTCCCGGGGAGCTGTTTTTT
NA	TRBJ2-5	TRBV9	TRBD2	CASSPLASGGGETQYF	TGTGCCAGCAGCCCACTGGCTAGCGGGGGCGGGGAGACCCAGTACTTC
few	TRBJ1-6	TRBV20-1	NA	CSAPPGQGHNSPLHF	TGCAGTGCCCCTCCCGGGCAGGGCCATAATTCACCCCTCCACTTT
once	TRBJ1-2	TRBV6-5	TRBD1	CASSLEGALDYGYTF	TGTGCCAGCAGTTTGGAGGGGGCGTTGGACTATGGCTACACCTTC
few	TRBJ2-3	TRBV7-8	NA	CASSFGGRADTQYF	TGTGCCAGCAGCTTTGGGGGGCGAGCAGATACGCAGTATTTT
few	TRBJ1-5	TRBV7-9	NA	CASRLGDGQPQHF	TGTGCCAGCCGCCTGGGAGATGGGCAGCCCCAGCATTTT
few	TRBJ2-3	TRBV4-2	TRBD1	CASSRPTGAGDTQYF	TGTGCCAGCAGCCGACCGACAGGGGCTGGAGATACGCAGTATTTT
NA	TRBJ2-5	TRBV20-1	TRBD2	CSARDPGSSGGQETQYF	TGCAGTGCTAGAGACCCCGGGTCGAGCGGGGGTCAAGAGACCCAGTACTTC
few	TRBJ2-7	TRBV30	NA	CAWSNESYEQYF	TGTGCCTGGAGTAACGAATCCTACGAGCAGTACTTC
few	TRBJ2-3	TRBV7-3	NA	CASSLTRASTDTQYF	TGTGCCAGCAGCTTAACTCGGGCTAGCACAGATACGCAGTATTTT
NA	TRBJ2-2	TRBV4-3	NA	CASSQGLPNTGELFF	TGCGCCAGCAGCCAGGGTCTTCCGAACACCGGGGAGCTGTTTTTT
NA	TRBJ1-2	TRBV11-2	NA	CASSLQGSGGYTF	TGTGCCAGCAGCTTACAGGGGTCGGGAGGCTACACCTTC
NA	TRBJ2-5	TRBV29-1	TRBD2	CSVGGGEYGTQYF	TGCAGCGTTGGGGGGGGAGAGTACGGGACCCAGTACTTC
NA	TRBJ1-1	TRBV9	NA	CASSAQAGDGTEAFF	TGTGCCAGCAGCGCCCAGGCCGGGGACGGGACTGAAGCTTTCTTT
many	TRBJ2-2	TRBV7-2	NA	CASSPRNTGELFF	TGTGCCAGCAGCCCGAGGAACACCGGGGAGCTGTTTTTT
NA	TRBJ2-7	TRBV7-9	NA	CASSLGSNYEQYF	TGTGCCAGCAGCTTAGGTTCCAACTACGAGCAGTACTTC
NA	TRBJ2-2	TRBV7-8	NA	CASSFGRFILPGELFF	TGTGCCAGCAGCTTCGGTAGATTCATCTTGCCCGGGGAGCTGTTTTTT
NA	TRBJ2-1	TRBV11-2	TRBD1	CASSLGQGALREQFF	TGTGCCAGCAGCCTTGGACAGGGGGCTTTGAGGGAGCAGTTCTTC
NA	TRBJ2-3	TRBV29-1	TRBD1	CSVVNRGDTQYF	TGCAGCGTCGTTAACAGGGGGGATACGCAGTATTTT
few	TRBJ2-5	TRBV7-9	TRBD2	CASSLASNSGVPETQYF	TGTGCCAGCAGCTTAGCCTCAAATAGCGGGGTTCCAGAGACCCAGTACTTC
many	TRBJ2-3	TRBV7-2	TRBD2	CASSLAVRGGGDTQYF	TGTGCCAGCAGCTTAGCGGTGCGGGGGGGCGGGGATACGCAGTATTTT
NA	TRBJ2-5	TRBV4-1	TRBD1	CASSLRQGWETQYF	TGCGCCAGCAGCCTCAGACAGGGGTGGGAGACCCAGTACTTC
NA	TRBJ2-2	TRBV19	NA	CASSIGAGWTGELFF	TGTGCCAGTAGTATCGGGGCAGGCTGGACCGGGGAGCTGTTTTTT
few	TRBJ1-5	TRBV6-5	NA	CASNPASRNQPQHF	TGTGCCAGCAATCCGGCCAGCCGGAATCAGCCCCAGCATTTT
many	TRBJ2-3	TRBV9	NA	CASSVVGGSGTDTQYF	TGTGCCAGCAGCGTAGTGGGTGGTAGTGGCACAGATACGCAGTATTTT